Given below is one TCR beta chain in context. This CDR3 region has 15 residues. Per the germline V gene, CDR1 is SGHVS and CDR2 is FNYEAQ. This record belongs to a study of human CD8 memory T cell subsets. Enriched by negative magnetic separation, total CD8+ T cells were obtained. In each subset, RNA was taken from duplicate vials, each of about 150,000 sorted CD8+ T cells. Libraries of TCR beta chains were produced by 5' RACE (UMI-labeled). Using the 5' RACE reads, TCRdb records one entry per CDR3 protein without DNA. Here the sample table reports over 4,000 distinct CDR3 sequences. The TCR sequence derives from a human donor in good health. Source material: CD8+ T cells from PBMCs. The chain combines TRBV7-6 with TRBJ2-5; TCRdb lists TRBD2, though no DNA is available to test this call. The CDR3 loop reads CASSRRLAGQETQYF.